These T cell receptor beta chains were read from a single sample in a study of T-cell reconstitution after alpha-beta-depleted transplantation in children. TCRdb processed the PCR reads anew with MiXCR; each CDR3 protein has one entry. The data show 200,000 to 300,000 distinct CDR3 sequences, roughly a quarter seen once. Specimen: PBMCs, mostly from graft donor cells, collected 360 days after TCRalphabeta/CD19-depleted stem cell transplant. The origin of the receptors is a female patient under 10 years old who had a stem cell transplant for congenital amegakaryocytic thrombocytopenia, so the T cells may come from the graft donor. Both conserved end residues are part of each CDR3. Fields, in order: V gene, J gene, CDR3 protein.

TRBV28,TRBJ2-2,CASSFDWANTGELFF
TRBV2,TRBJ2-1,CASSTTGTQSTGNEQFF
TRBV20-1,TRBJ2-5,CSAPGQGQETQYF
TRBV18,TRBJ1-1,CASSPTNINTEAFF
TRBV20-1,TRBJ1-1,CSATRVRDEAFF
TRBV5-1,TRBJ2-1,CASSLEGRSGPQFF
TRBV6-2/TRBV6-3,TRBJ2-5,CASSFFYPKYQETQYF
TRBV28,TRBJ1-5,CASSLWDYRDRDSQPQHF
TRBV28,TRBJ2-5,CASRLGQVETQYF
TRBV18,TRBJ2-5,CASSSSGTEETQYF
TRBV24-1,TRBJ2-3,CATSDFRTGWDTQYF
TRBV7-8,TRBJ2-2,CASRLGASGSIVGELFF
TRBV20-1,TRBJ2-3,CSASGTDTQYF
TRBV6-2/TRBV6-3,TRBJ2-1,CATSRGNEQFF
TRBV20-1,TRBJ2-7,CSANDRVPYEQYF
TRBV4-1,TRBJ1-6,CASSQAPGQGLVDF
TRBV6-1,TRBJ2-7,CASSEAVVYEQYF
TRBV4-1,TRBJ1-4,CASSQDPREWSEKLFF
TRBV29-1,TRBJ2-3,CSVEDHRVLDTQYF
TRBV29-1,TRBJ2-3,CSVVEAGTDTQYF
TRBV7-9,TRBJ1-3,CASSLDGGRSGNTIYF
TRBV4-3,TRBJ1-5,CASSQDVDAPQHF
TRBV2,TRBJ2-3,CASTLRRTYTDTQYF
TRBV4-1,TRBJ2-7,CASSLREGTAYEQYF
TRBV20-1,TRBJ1-1,CSARGTENTEAFF
TRBV20-1,TRBJ2-1,CSARVRTEQFF
TRBV12-3/TRBV12-4,TRBJ1-6,CASSPIFLSDNSPLHF
TRBV28,TRBJ1-1,CATRKFPRTGGGDAFF
TRBV5-1,TRBJ2-5,CASSLGPLAGAQETQYF
TRBV11-1,TRBJ1-1,CASSPLFQGRVNTEAFF
TRBV28,TRBJ2-3,CASSFASGRDTQYF
TRBV5-1,TRBJ2-5,CASGTGLETQYF
TRBV20-1,TRBJ2-7,CSARDRSEQYF
TRBV5-1,TRBJ2-7,CASSSRDYGTVSSYEQYF
TRBV30,TRBJ2-2,CASGTSGRFGGELFF
TRBV19,TRBJ1-3,CASSIPPGAGNTIYF
TRBV6-2/TRBV6-3,TRBJ2-3,CASRTKIAGGDTQYF
TRBV12-3/TRBV12-4,TRBJ1-1,CASSLTGATEAFF
TRBV5-1,TRBJ2-3,CASSSQGLRADTQYF
TRBV19,TRBJ1-1,CASSFGPPRTEAFF
TRBV7-2,TRBJ2-7,CASSFSPTSKSYEQYF
TRBV7-6,TRBJ2-1,CASSRATGTHNEQFF
TRBV12-3/TRBV12-4,TRBJ1-2,CASSLAPDGNYGYTF